This TCR beta chain was profiled in a study of cytomegalovirus exposure and HLA in healthy donors. Findings and caveats of the study: Rarity held for most TCR sequences, but there were some public TCRs that occurred in many donors.

Method: immunoSEQ multiplex PCR; TCRdb's copy keeps in-frame clones and lacks some. The sample has roughly 90,000 clones, 85% seen once. CDR3 length: 17 amino acids. The V gene's germline CDR1 is SGHNT and CDR2 YYREEE (reference sequence). V lost 0 bases and J 4 bases, leaving 17 bases between the germline ends. Notes on this clone: What it binds is unknown.

The receptor comes from a man aged 18 to 29 in good health and CMV-seropositive. The chain couples TRBV5-4 to TRBJ1-5; perhaps TRBD1 as D (6 bases). Sequenced: PBMCs. The CDR3 spells CASSLGPGQLVNQPQHF. Here the CDR3 DNA reads TGTGCCAGCAGCTTGGGACCCGGACAGCTAGTTAATCAGCCCCAGCATTTT.